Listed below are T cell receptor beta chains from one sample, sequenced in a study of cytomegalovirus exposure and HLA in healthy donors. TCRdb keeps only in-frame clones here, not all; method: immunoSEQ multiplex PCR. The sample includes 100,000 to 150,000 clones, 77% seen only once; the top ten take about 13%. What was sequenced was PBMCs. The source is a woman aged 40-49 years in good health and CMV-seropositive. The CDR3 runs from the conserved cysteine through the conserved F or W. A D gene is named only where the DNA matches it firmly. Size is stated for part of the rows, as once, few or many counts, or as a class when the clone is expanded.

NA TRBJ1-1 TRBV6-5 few CASSPPHGGSTEAFF TGTGCCAGCAGTCCACCTCACGGGGGTTCCACTGAAGCTTTCTTT
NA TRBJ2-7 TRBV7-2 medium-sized CASSSSTDSYEQYF TGTGCCAGCAGCTCCTCGACAGACAGCTACGAGCAGTACTTC
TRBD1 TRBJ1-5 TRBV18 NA CASSLGQGGNQPQHF TGTGCCAGCTCACTTGGACAGGGCGGCAATCAGCCCCAGCATTTT
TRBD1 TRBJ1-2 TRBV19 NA CASNPTGTGDYGYTF TGTGCCAGTAACCCGACAGGGACAGGAGACTATGGCTACACCTTC
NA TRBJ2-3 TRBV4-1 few CASSDGLADTQYF TGCGCCAGCAGCGATGGACTGGCGGATACGCAGTATTTT
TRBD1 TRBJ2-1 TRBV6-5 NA CASSPRGQGQREQFF TGTGCCAGCAGCCCCAGGGGACAGGGTCAGCGGGAGCAGTTCTTC
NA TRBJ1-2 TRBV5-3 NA CARSCGTNYGYTF TGTGCCAGAAGCTGCGGGACTAACTATGGCTACACCTTC
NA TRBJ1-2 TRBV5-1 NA CASSSSTYGYTF TGCGCCAGCAGCTCGTCTACCTATGGCTACACCTTC
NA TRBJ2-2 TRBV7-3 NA CASSLEPGNTGELFF TGTGCCAGCAGCTTAGAACCAGGGAACACCGGGGAGCTGTTTTTT
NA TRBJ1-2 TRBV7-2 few CASSRTASYGYTF TGTGCCAGCAGCCGGACAGCGAGCTATGGCTACACCTTC
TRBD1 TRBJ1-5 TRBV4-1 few CASSQPWIRGGNQPQHF TGCGCCAGCAGCCAGCCGTGGATCAGGGGGGGCAATCAGCCCCAGCATTTT
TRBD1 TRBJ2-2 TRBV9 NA CASSLYGTGQTGELFF TGTGCCAGCAGCCTTTACGGGACAGGGCAGACCGGGGAGCTGTTTTTT
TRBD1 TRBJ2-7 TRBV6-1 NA CASSEAGQGTYEQYF TGTGCCAGCAGTGAAGCCGGACAGGGGACCTACGAGCAGTACTTC
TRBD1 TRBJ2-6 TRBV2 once CASSEAGGAGANGLTF TGTGCCAGCAGTGAAGCAGGGGGCGCTGGGGCCAACGGCCTGACTTTC
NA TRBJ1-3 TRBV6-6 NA CASSYATASDTIYF TGTGCCAGCAGTTACGCGACAGCCTCGGACACCATATATTTT
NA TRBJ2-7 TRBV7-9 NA CASSLGQISYEQYF TGTGCCAGCAGCTTAGGACAGATCTCCTACGAGCAGTACTTC
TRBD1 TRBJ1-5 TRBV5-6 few CASSWWTGGQPQHF TGTGCCAGCAGCTGGTGGACAGGCGGTCAGCCCCAGCATTTT
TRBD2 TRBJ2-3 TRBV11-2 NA CASSLELAGGADTQYF TGTGCCAGCAGCTTAGAACTAGCGGGAGGGGCAGATACGCAGTATTTT
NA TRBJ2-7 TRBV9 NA CASSPELGEQYF TGTGCCAGCAGCCCCGAGCTTGGCGAGCAGTACTTC
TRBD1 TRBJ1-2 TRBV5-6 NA CASSSAGGIFGYTF TGTGCCAGCAGCTCCGCAGGGGGGATTTTCGGCTACACCTTC
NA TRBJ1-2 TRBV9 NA CASSHWGDRYTF TGTGCCAGCAGCCATTGGGGGGATCGCTACACCTTC
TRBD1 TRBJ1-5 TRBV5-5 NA CASSSQGGNQPQHF TGTGCCAGCAGTAGTCAGGGGGGCAATCAGCCCCAGCATTTT
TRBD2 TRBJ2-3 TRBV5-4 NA CASRLLTGGTHSSTQYF TGTGCCAGCAGACTCCTCACGGGGGGGACTCATTCCTCGACGCAGTATTTT
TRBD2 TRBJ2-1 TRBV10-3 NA CAISESRLAGGSYNEQFF TGTGCCATCAGTGAGTCGAGGCTAGCGGGAGGGTCATACAATGAGCAGTTCTTC
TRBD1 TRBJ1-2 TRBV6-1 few CASSEGTGGNYGYTF TGTGCCAGCAGTGAGGGGACAGGGGGCAACTATGGCTACACCTTC
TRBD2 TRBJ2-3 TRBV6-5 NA CASSQTSTRTDTQYF TGTGCCAGCAGTCAGACTAGCACTCGCACAGATACGCAGTATTTT
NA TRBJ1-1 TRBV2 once CASSRKTNTEAFF TGTGCCAGCAGTAGAAAGACAAACACTGAAGCTTTCTTT
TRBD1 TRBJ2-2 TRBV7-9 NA CASSPGSGGGGELFF TGTGCCAGCAGCCCCGGTTCAGGGGGCGGCGGGGAGCTGTTTTTT
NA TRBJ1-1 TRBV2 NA CASHRRSGTEAFF TGTGCCAGCCACAGGCGTTCGGGCACTGAAGCTTTCTTT
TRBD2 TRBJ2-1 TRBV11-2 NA CASSSRLADSNEQFF TGTGCCAGCAGCTCAAGGCTAGCGGATTCCAATGAGCAGTTCTTC
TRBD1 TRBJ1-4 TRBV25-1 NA CASSPASGGGGANEKLFF TGTGCCAGCTCCCCAGCATCAGGGGGCGGGGGGGCTAATGAAAAACTGTTTTTT
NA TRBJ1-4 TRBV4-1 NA CASRRGKLFF TGCGCCAGCCGAAGGGGAAAACTGTTTTTT
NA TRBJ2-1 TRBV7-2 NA CASSSAPGPYNEQFF TGTGCCAGCAGCTCAGCCCCAGGGCCCTACAATGAGCAGTTCTTC
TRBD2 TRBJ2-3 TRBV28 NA CASSLRPSGITDTQYF TGTGCCAGCAGTTTAAGGCCTAGCGGGATCACAGATACGCAGTATTTT
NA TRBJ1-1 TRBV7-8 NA CASSLDYSAEAFF TGTGCCAGCAGCTTAGACTATAGTGCGGAAGCTTTCTTT
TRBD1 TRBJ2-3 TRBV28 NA CASSLSGQGTDTQYF TGTGCCAGCAGTTTATCGGGACAGGGCACAGATACGCAGTATTTT
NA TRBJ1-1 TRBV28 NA CASSLSRGWNTEAFF TGTGCCAGCAGTTTATCAAGGGGTTGGAACACTGAAGCTTTCTTT
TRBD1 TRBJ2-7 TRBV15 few CATSRIGQGANEQYF TGTGCCACCAGCAGAATCGGACAGGGGGCTAACGAGCAGTACTTC
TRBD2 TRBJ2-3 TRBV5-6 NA CASSLVGGDTQYF TGTGCCAGCAGCTTGGTCGGGGGGGATACGCAGTATTTT
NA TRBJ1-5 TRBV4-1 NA CASRPGPGRKYGNQPQHF TGCGCCAGCAGACCCGGACCAGGGAGGAAATATGGCAATCAGCCCCAGCATTTT
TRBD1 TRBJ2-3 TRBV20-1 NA CSARDRGTQYF TGCAGTGCTAGAGACAGGGGGACGCAGTATTTT
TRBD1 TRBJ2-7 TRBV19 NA CASSRGQGPPYEQYF TGTGCCAGTAGTCGAGGACAGGGTCCACCCTACGAGCAGTACTTC
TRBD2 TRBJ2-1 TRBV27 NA CASSAGLADYNEQFF TGTGCCAGCAGCGCCGGACTAGCGGACTACAATGAGCAGTTCTTC
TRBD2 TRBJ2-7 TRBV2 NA CASNPHSGNGREQYF TGTGCCAGCAACCCCCATAGCGGGAATGGACGCGAGCAGTACTTC
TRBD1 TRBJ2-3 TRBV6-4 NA CASSESLGQGTDTQYF TGTGCCAGCAGTGAATCTCTGGGACAGGGAACAGATACGCAGTATTTT